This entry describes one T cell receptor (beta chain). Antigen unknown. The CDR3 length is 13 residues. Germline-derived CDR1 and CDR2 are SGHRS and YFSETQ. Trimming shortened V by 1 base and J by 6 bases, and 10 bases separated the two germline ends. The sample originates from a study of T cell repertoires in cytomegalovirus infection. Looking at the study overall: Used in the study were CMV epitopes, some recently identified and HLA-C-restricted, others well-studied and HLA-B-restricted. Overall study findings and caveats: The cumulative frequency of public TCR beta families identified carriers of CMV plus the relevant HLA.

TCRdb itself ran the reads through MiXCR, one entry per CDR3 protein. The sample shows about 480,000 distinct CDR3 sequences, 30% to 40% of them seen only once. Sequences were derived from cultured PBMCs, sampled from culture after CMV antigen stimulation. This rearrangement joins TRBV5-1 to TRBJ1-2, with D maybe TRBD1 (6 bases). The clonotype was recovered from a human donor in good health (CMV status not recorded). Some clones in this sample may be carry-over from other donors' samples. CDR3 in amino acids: CASSLYRADGYTF. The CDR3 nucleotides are TGCGCCAGCAGCTTGTACAGGGCTGATGGCTACACCTTC.